This T cell receptor (beta chain) was profiled in a study of T cell responses to AZD1222 COVID-19 vaccine. Whole-study findings and limits: In all cases, repertoires were sampled only after the peak T cell response. Unmutated variant regions reportedly attract nearly half of all spike-specific TCRs. Clonal diversity was possibly underestimated; the donors were predominantly white British and more often female.

Researchers grouped second doses given at about 4 or about 12 weeks into one pool. On this clone: What it binds is not known.

The assay was immunoSEQ multiplex PCR, and TCRdb's table has in-frame clones only and misses some. The profile shows about 100,000 clones, 80% to 90% of them singletons. The length of the CDR3 is 14 residues. The germline CDR1 and CDR2 sequences are LNHNV and YYDKDF (reference sequence). The V gene lost 6 bases and the J gene lost 2 bases, with 11 bases spanning the gap. The sequence was obtained from an adult who received the AZD1222 COVID-19 vaccine. The chain employs TRBV15 and TRBJ1-5; D unresolved. Sequenced material: peripheral blood, taken 28 days after the second AZD1222 dose. In nucleotides, the CDR3 is TGTGCCACCAGTGCGGGCCGACGCAATCAGCCCCAGCATTTT. It translates to CATSAGRRNQPQHF.